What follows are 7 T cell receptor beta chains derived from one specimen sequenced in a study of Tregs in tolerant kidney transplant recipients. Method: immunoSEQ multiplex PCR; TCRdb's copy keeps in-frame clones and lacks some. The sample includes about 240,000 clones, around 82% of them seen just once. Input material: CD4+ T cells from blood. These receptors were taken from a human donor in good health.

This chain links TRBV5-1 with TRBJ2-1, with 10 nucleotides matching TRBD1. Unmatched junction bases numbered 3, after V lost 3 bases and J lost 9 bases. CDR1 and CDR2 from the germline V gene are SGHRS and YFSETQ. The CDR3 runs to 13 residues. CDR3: CASSSGQGFEQFF. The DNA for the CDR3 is TGCGCCAGCAGCTCGGGACAGGGGTTTGAGCAGTTCTTC.

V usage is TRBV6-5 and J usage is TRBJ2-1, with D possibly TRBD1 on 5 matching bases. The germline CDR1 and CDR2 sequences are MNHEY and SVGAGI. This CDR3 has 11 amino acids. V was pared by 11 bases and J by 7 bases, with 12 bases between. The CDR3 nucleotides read TGTGCCGCGGTCAAGGGGAATGAGCAGTTCTTC. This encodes CAAVKGNEQFF.

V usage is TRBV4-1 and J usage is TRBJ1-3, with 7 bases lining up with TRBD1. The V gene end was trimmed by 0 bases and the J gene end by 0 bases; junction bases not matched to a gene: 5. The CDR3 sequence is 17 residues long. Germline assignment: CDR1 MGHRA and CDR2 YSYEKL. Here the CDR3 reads CASSQEWDRLSGNTIYF. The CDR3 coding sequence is TGCGCCAGCAGCCAAGAGTGGGACAGACTCTCTGGAAACACCATATATTTT.

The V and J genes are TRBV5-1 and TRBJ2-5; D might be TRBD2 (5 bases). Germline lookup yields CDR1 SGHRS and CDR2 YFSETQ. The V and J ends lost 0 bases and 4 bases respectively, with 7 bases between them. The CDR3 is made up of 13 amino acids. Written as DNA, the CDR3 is TGCGCCAGCAGCTTGGATGGAGGAGAGACCCAGTACTTC. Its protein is CASSLDGGETQYF. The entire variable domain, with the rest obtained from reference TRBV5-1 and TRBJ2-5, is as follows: KAGVTQTPRYLIKTRGQQVTLSCSPISGHRSVSWYQQTPGQGLQFLFEYFSETQRNKGNFPGRFSGRQFSNSRSEMNVSTLELGDSALYLCASSLDGGETQYFGPGTRLLVL.

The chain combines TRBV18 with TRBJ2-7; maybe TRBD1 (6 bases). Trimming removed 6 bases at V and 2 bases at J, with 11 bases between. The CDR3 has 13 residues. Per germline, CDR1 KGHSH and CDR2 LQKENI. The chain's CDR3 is CASSTDRPYEQYF. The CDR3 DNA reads TGTGCCAGCTCGACGGACAGACCCTACGAGCAGTACTTC.

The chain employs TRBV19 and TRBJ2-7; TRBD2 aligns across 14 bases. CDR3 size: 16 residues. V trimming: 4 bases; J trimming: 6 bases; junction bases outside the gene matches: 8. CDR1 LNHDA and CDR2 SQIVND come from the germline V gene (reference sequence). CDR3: CASSRLAGGPSGEQYF. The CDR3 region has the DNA TGTGCCAGTAGTAGACTAGCGGGAGGGCCATCCGGCGAGCAGTACTTC.

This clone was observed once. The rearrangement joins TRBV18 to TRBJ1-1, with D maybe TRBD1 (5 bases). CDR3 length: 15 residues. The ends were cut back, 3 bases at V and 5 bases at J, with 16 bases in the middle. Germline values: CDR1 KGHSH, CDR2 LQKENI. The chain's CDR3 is CASSPNRREGTEAFF. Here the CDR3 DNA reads TGTGCCAGCTCACCCAACAGGCGCGAGGGGACTGAAGCTTTCTTT.